The rows below give T cell receptor beta chains drawn from one sample of a study of blood T cell repertoires in COVID-19. Here immunoSEQ multiplex PCR was the method, and the copy in TCRdb shows in-frame clones only, minus some. Among roughly 250,000 clones, approximately 86% were seen once, and the ten largest hold 7.2%. The sample comprised peripheral blood. These receptors originate from a man in his sixties who had recovered from COVID-19. The CDR3 runs from the conserved cysteine through the conserved F or W. D genes are given only for firm matches. Part of the rows lack a size; the others show once, few, many or a class for expanded clones.

J gene: TRBJ2-4; D gene: -; V gene: TRBV6-5; clone size: -; CDR3 protein: CASSSTQLAKNIQYF; CDR3 DNA: TGTGCCAGCAGTTCAACCCAACTAGCCAAAAACATTCAGTACTTC
J gene: TRBJ1-5; D gene: TRBD1; V gene: TRBV19; clone size: -; CDR3 protein: CASSITGGPQHF; CDR3 DNA: TGTGCCAGTAGTATAACAGGGGGGCCCCAGCATTTT
J gene: TRBJ1-2; D gene: -; V gene: TRBV3-1/TRBV3-2; clone size: -; CDR3 protein: CASSHPRGEAYGYTF; CDR3 DNA: TGTGCCAGCAGCCATCCTAGAGGGGAGGCCTATGGCTACACCTTC
J gene: TRBJ1-2; D gene: -; V gene: TRBV28; clone size: -; CDR3 protein: CASLPWGENYGYTF; CDR3 DNA: TGTGCCAGCCTCCCTTGGGGGGAGAACTATGGCTACACCTTC
J gene: TRBJ2-2; D gene: -; V gene: TRBV11-2; clone size: -; CDR3 protein: CASRRTAGETGELFF; CDR3 DNA: TGTGCCAGCAGACGGACCGCAGGGGAGACCGGGGAGCTGTTTTTT
J gene: TRBJ2-7; D gene: TRBD2; V gene: TRBV18; clone size: -; CDR3 protein: CASSETSAEQYF; CDR3 DNA: TGTGCCAGCTCAGAGACTAGCGCCGAGCAGTACTTC
J gene: TRBJ1-2; D gene: TRBD1; V gene: TRBV10-2; clone size: -; CDR3 protein: CATQRGQGSGYTF; CDR3 DNA: TGCGCCACGCAGAGGGGGCAGGGTAGTGGCTACACCTTC
J gene: TRBJ1-2; D gene: -; V gene: TRBV4-1; clone size: once; CDR3 protein: CASSQASQGKSNYGYTF; CDR3 DNA: TGCGCCAGCAGCCAAGCTTCCCAGGGGAAATCTAACTATGGCTACACCTTC
J gene: TRBJ1-6; D gene: TRBD1; V gene: TRBV18; clone size: -; CDR3 protein: CASSPGQADNSPLHF; CDR3 DNA: TGTGCCAGCTCACCGGGACAGGCCGATAATTCACCCCTCCACTTT
J gene: TRBJ2-2; D gene: -; V gene: TRBV27; clone size: -; CDR3 protein: CASPQFGQGSTGELFF; CDR3 DNA: TGTGCCAGCCCCCAATTCGGGCAGGGGAGCACCGGGGAGCTGTTTTTT
J gene: TRBJ2-1; D gene: TRBD2; V gene: TRBV5-1; clone size: -; CDR3 protein: CASSENSGVYNEQFF; CDR3 DNA: TGCGCCAGCAGCGAGAATAGCGGGGTTTACAATGAGCAGTTCTTC
J gene: TRBJ2-2; D gene: TRBD1; V gene: TRBV24-1; clone size: few; CDR3 protein: CATEGQGTGELFF; CDR3 DNA: TGTGCCACCGAGGGACAGGGGACCGGGGAGCTGTTTTTT
J gene: TRBJ2-2; D gene: -; V gene: TRBV2; clone size: -; CDR3 protein: CASSERGIRRTGELFF; CDR3 DNA: TGTGCCAGCAGTGAAAGGGGAATCCGGAGAACCGGGGAGCTGTTTTTT
J gene: TRBJ1-4; D gene: TRBD1; V gene: TRBV2; clone size: -; CDR3 protein: CASTPDRVVANEKLFF; CDR3 DNA: TGTGCCAGCACACCGGACAGGGTAGTCGCTAATGAAAAACTGTTTTTT
J gene: TRBJ2-2; D gene: -; V gene: TRBV27; clone size: once; CDR3 protein: CASRSPGTVNTGELFF; CDR3 DNA: TGTGCCAGCAGGTCCCCCGGGACTGTGAACACCGGGGAGCTGTTTTTT